This is a list of T cell receptor beta chains from one sample in a study of identical twins' blood T cells. TCRdb re-called the 5' RACE reads through MiXCR, storing one row per CDR3 protein. The sample records roughly 340,000 distinct CDR3 sequences, more than 25% being singletons. Input material: PBMCs. Every receptor here comes from a woman aged 18-50 years in good health. The CDR3 runs from the conserved cysteine through the conserved F or W. A D gene is named only where the DNA matches it firmly. Rows may omit the clone size; those that give it use once, few, many or a size class.

TRBJ2-2 | TRBV6-2/TRBV6-3 | NA | NA | CASRRHTGELFF | TGTGCCAGCAGACGTCACACCGGGGAGCTGTTTTTT
TRBJ1-5 | TRBV4-1 | NA | few | CASSQHSNSNQPQHF | TGCGCCAGCAGCCAACACAGTAATAGCAATCAGCCCCAGCATTTT
TRBJ1-2 | TRBV5-1 | NA | NA | CASSRRTDCGYTF | TGCGCCAGCAGCCGAAGGACTGACTGTGGCTACACCTTC
TRBJ1-1 | TRBV20-1 | NA | NA | CSALVGIGTEAFF | TGCAGTGCTCTTGTGGGGATTGGCACTGAAGCTTTCTTT
TRBJ2-3 | TRBV10-3 | NA | few | CAISGRGGGSTDTQYF | TGTGCCATCAGTGGACGTGGCGGCGGGAGCACAGATACGCAGTATTTT
TRBJ1-1 | TRBV6-5 | NA | many | CASSYSNRVGDEAFF | TGTGCCAGCAGTTACTCGAATAGGGTTGGCGATGAAGCTTTCTTT
TRBJ2-7 | TRBV19 | NA | NA | CASTPTGLASIYEQYF | TGTGCCAGTACCCCCACTGGGCTAGCGAGCATCTACGAGCAGTACTTC
TRBJ2-5 | TRBV29-1 | NA | many | CSVVPLGGEETQYF | TGCAGCGTTGTTCCCCTAGGGGGGGAAGAGACCCAGTACTTC
TRBJ2-7 | TRBV11-2 | NA | NA | CASSASVSYEQYF | TGTGCCAGCAGCGCTAGCGTCTCCTACGAGCAGTACTTC
TRBJ1-5 | TRBV6-2/TRBV6-3 | TRBD1 | many | CASSYGTGGNQPQHF | TGTGCCAGCAGTTACGGGACAGGGGGGAATCAGCCCCAGCATTTT
TRBJ2-2 | TRBV4-2 | NA | NA | CASSQEDGQSTGELFF | TGTGCCAGCAGCCAAGAGGATGGACAATCCACCGGGGAGCTGTTTTTT
TRBJ2-2 | TRBV29-1 | NA | NA | CSVSSLDTGELFF | TGCAGCGTTAGCAGCCTTGACACCGGGGAGCTGTTTTTT
TRBJ1-2 | TRBV9 | NA | few | CASSQGPGGYTF | TGTGCCAGCAGTCAGGGGCCCGGGGGCTACACCTTC
TRBJ1-5 | TRBV7-2 | NA | NA | CASSLVGGRGNQPQHF | TGTGCCAGCAGCTTAGTCGGGGGCAGGGGTAATCAGCCCCAGCATTTT
TRBJ1-1 | TRBV3-1 | NA | few | CASSQTSGPGTEAFF | TGTGCCAGCAGCCAGACGTCAGGCCCGGGGACTGAAGCTTTCTTT
TRBJ1-1 | TRBV3-1 | NA | few | CASSQGVRGTEAFF | TGTGCCAGCAGCCAAGGGGTCAGGGGAACTGAAGCTTTCTTT
TRBJ1-2 | TRBV13 | TRBD1 | many | CASSFRDRDHGYTF | TGTGCCAGCAGCTTCCGGGACAGGGATCATGGCTACACCTTC
TRBJ2-5 | TRBV7-6 | NA | many | CASSLVADHFETQYF | TGTGCCAGCAGCTTAGTGGCCGATCATTTCGAGACCCAGTACTTC
TRBJ1-1 | TRBV29-1 | NA | NA | CSAPWGNTEAFF | TGCAGCGCCCCTTGGGGGAACACTGAAGCTTTCTTT
TRBJ2-1 | TRBV19 | NA | few | CASSTRNVNEQFF | TGTGCCAGTAGTACACGGAACGTGAATGAGCAGTTCTTC
TRBJ2-3 | TRBV6-1 | NA | many | CASSEARDINTQYF | TGTGCCAGCAGTGAAGCCCGGGACATTAATACGCAGTATTTT
TRBJ1-5 | TRBV20-1 | TRBD1 | few | CSARGGTGDNQPQHF | TGCAGTGCTAGAGGTGGGACAGGGGATAATCAGCCCCAGCATTTT
TRBJ2-3 | TRBV10-3 | TRBD1 | few | CAISPDRGGTDTQYF | TGTGCCATCAGTCCTGACAGGGGGGGGACAGATACGCAGTATTTT
TRBJ1-2 | TRBV7-9 | NA | NA | CASSLTSFPTGDRGYTF | TGTGCCAGCAGCTTAACCTCGTTCCCGACAGGCGATAGAGGCTACACCTTC
TRBJ1-3 | TRBV3-1 | NA | NA | CASSYGGTLGSGNTIYF | TGTGCCAGCAGCTACGGAGGGACCCTGGGCTCTGGAAACACCATATATTTT
TRBJ2-4 | TRBV20-1 | TRBD2 | few | CSAATSGSYIQYF | TGCAGTGCGGCGACTAGCGGGAGTTACATTCAGTACTTC
TRBJ1-1 | TRBV10-3 | NA | NA | CASANGQTRAEAFF | TGTGCCTCGGCGAACGGGCAGACTCGGGCTGAAGCTTTCTTT
TRBJ1-1 | TRBV20-1 | TRBD1 | NA | CSAPRDRAGEAFF | TGCAGTGCTCCCCGGGACAGGGCAGGTGAAGCTTTCTTT
TRBJ1-4 | TRBV7-6 | TRBD1 | few | CASSSGGQGAVEKLFF | TGTGCCAGCAGCTCCGGAGGACAGGGGGCTGTTGAAAAACTGTTTTTT
TRBJ2-7 | TRBV20-1 | NA | few | CSARDSPYEQYF | TGCAGTGCTAGGGACTCGCCATACGAGCAGTACTTC
TRBJ2-1 | TRBV20-1 | NA | few | CSALPGGSYNEQFF | TGCAGTGCATTACCGGGCGGTTCCTACAATGAGCAGTTCTTC
TRBJ2-1 | TRBV9 | NA | NA | CASSVSGDSYNEQFF | TGTGCCAGCAGCGTAAGCGGAGACAGCTACAATGAGCAGTTCTTC
TRBJ1-1 | TRBV20-1 | NA | few | CSVPRMNTEAFF | TGCAGTGTCCCCCGGATGAACACTGAAGCTTTCTTT
TRBJ2-4 | TRBV5-1 | NA | few | CASSLDITKNIQYF | TGCGCCAGCAGTCTCGACATTACCAAAAACATTCAGTACTTC
TRBJ1-2 | TRBV9 | NA | NA | CASSVDAGDGGYTF | TGTGCCAGCAGCGTAGACGCAGGGGATGGTGGCTACACCTTC
TRBJ1-1 | TRBV18 | NA | few | CASSPPTGVLTEAFF | TGTGCCAGCTCACCCCCAACAGGCGTTCTAACTGAAGCTTTCTTT
TRBJ2-5 | TRBV28 | NA | few | CASSLIGSETQYF | TGTGCCAGCAGTTTAATAGGGAGCGAGACCCAGTACTTC
TRBJ2-5 | TRBV29-1 | TRBD1 | many | CSVGAGGIGETQYF | TGCAGCGTTGGCGCAGGGGGAATTGGAGAGACCCAGTACTTC
TRBJ2-6 | TRBV19 | NA | NA | CASGRELGTNVLTF | TGTGCCAGTGGCAGGGAGCTAGGAACCAACGTCCTGACTTTC
TRBJ1-5 | TRBV6-6 | NA | NA | CASSSVGVSNQPQHF | TGTGCCAGCAGTAGCGTAGGGGTTAGCAATCAGCCCCAGCATTTT
TRBJ2-1 | TRBV10-3 | NA | NA | CAIQSVGEQFF | TGTGCCATCCAGTCCGTGGGAGAGCAGTTCTTC
TRBJ2-3 | TRBV10-3 | NA | NA | CAIGDKQYTQYF | TGTGCCATCGGAGACAAGCAGTATACGCAGTATTTT
TRBJ2-7 | TRBV5-1 | NA | NA | CASSLVVSTGEQYF | TGCGCCAGCAGCTTGGTTGTCTCGACGGGCGAGCAGTACTTC
TRBJ1-2 | TRBV29-1 | NA | many | CSVQEGSYGYTF | TGCAGCGTTCAGGAGGGGTCATATGGCTACACCTTC
TRBJ1-4 | TRBV20-1 | NA | NA | CSARDGRDILGGTNEKLFF | TGCAGTGCTAGAGATGGTCGCGACATCCTCGGTGGAACTAATGAAAAACTGTTTTTT
TRBJ1-2 | TRBV18 | NA | NA | CASSPNRAHPNYGYTF | TGTGCCAGCTCACCAAACCGGGCCCACCCTAACTATGGCTACACCTTC
TRBJ1-1 | TRBV5-1 | NA | NA | CASSTKGGNTEAFF | TGCGCCAGCAGCACTAAGGGGGGAAACACTGAAGCTTTCTTT
TRBJ2-6 | TRBV6-2/TRBV6-3 | NA | NA | CASSLELTGANVLTF | TGTGCCAGCAGCCTAGAGTTAACTGGGGCCAACGTCCTGACTTTC
TRBJ1-1 | TRBV20-1 | NA | NA | CSASREGGNTEAFF | TGCAGTGCTAGTCGGGAGGGAGGGAACACTGAAGCTTTCTTT
TRBJ2-1 | TRBV3-1 | NA | few | CASSQDQAKRVNNEQFF | TGTGCCAGCAGCCAAGATCAGGCGAAGCGGGTGAACAATGAGCAGTTCTTC
TRBJ1-1 | TRBV20-1 | NA | few | CSAKLSMNTEAFF | TGCAGTGCTAAGTTGTCCATGAACACTGAAGCTTTCTTT
TRBJ2-7 | TRBV27 | NA | NA | CASRAYGAISYEQYF | TGTGCCAGCAGGGCGTACGGGGCCATCTCCTACGAGCAGTACTTC
TRBJ1-2 | TRBV29-1 | TRBD1 | NA | CSASTGTYGYTF | TGCAGCGCTTCGACAGGGACCTATGGCTACACCTTC
TRBJ1-5 | TRBV7-9 | NA | NA | CGSSPGSQPQHF | TGTGGCAGCAGCCCGGGGAGTCAGCCCCAGCATTTT
TRBJ1-1 | TRBV7-2 | NA | many | CASSVVGRNTEAFF | TGTGCCAGCAGCGTCGTCGGGAGGAACACTGAAGCTTTCTTT
TRBJ2-3 | TRBV5-1 | NA | few | CASSYDPRTTDTQYF | TGCGCCAGCAGCTATGACCCGAGGACCACAGATACGCAGTATTTT
TRBJ2-7 | TRBV29-1 | NA | few | CSVEDRILSREQYF | TGCAGCGTTGAAGATCGAATCTTGAGCCGCGAGCAGTACTTC
TRBJ2-7 | TRBV9 | NA | NA | CASSVGEASYEQYF | TGTGCCAGCAGCGTCGGGGAGGCCTCCTACGAGCAGTACTTC
TRBJ2-1 | TRBV12-3/TRBV12-4 | TRBD2 | few | CASSFELAGGNEQFF | TGTGCCAGCAGTTTTGAACTAGCGGGAGGAAATGAGCAGTTCTTC